This T cell receptor (beta chain) was captured by sequencing in a study of read filtering for tumor transcriptome and immune sequencing (dated by TCRdb to 2018 to 2020). General notes on the study: Of the patients in the cohort, more than 16 were male and over twelve were female, and their mean age was about 72 years, with a range of about 47 to 80. Per sample, about 4.05 to 10.27 million TCR-region mapped reads were obtained with IR-seq, compared with only about 80 to 1,400 with RNA-seq. After DNase treatment, whole-transcriptome libraries were prepared with the TruSeq RNA Access Library Prep Kit. One of the main goals was to work out a read-filtering strategy for immune repertoire data, in particular whether clonotypes backed by only a single read should be removed. Under revised international staging, roughly 8 patients fell into R-ISS I, some 15 into R-ISS II and roughly 7 into R-ISS III. TCR repertoires obtained by targeted immune repertoire sequencing and by bulk whole-transcriptome sequencing performed on the same bone marrow samples were compared.

The CDR3 goes from the cysteine to the phenylalanine over 14 residues. Just CDR3 DNA is preserved here, 42 bases in frame from base 1. Trimming removed 3 bases from V and 4 bases from J; the gene matches leave 6 bases unexplained. Via the germline V gene (reference sequence), CDR1 is DFQATT and CDR2 SNEGSKA. TCR libraries were constructed from 400 ng RNA using the Immunoverse kit, and molecular barcoded adaptors covering alpha/delta and beta/gamma chains were employed. The same RNA used for transcriptome sequencing was used for TCR library preparation. TCR libraries were sequenced on an Illumina HiSeq 4000 with 2 x 150 cycles. Regarding the original processing steps: Using MiXCR, which included quality filtering and error correction, TCR reads were aligned to human V, D, J and C references and then assembled into CDR3 clonotypes. Clonotype counts and gene usage diversity were analyzed with the tcR package in R. Raw mapping reads were checked after the RNA-seq reads had been mapped by STAR aligner version 2.5.3a onto the human GRCh37 genome. To test how sequencing depth affected the clonotypes detected, IR-seq fastq files were randomly downsampled with Seqtk 1.3. TCRdb passed the public sequencing reads through fastp at Q25 and MiXCR, retaining productive beta sequences. Each entry merges the rows of one CDR3 protein and shows their most common DNA and genes. TCRdb, not the original authors, processed these V and J calls. Recorded for this sample are some 120,000 distinct CDR3 sequences; roughly 13% of them occurred a single time. Clones ranked in the top ten supply about 11% of the sample.

Here is what the overall study found, with its caveats: In IR-seq, single-read clonotypes were 80% to 90% of clonotypes but about 3.5% of total reads; in RNA-seq they were roughly 73% of clonotypes and less than 45% of reads. The sorted CD138-negative fraction was composed of a mixed bone marrow immune population rather than of purified T cells. Compared with RNA-seq, IR-seq captured clonotypes at much greater depth and more reliably, and a smaller IR-seq throughput was enough to identify most of the shared clonotypes. The correlation between IR-seq and RNA-seq shared clonotype proportions rose when single-read clonotypes were removed.

Every patient had bone marrow sampled at the time of active disease. Ficoll-Hypaque density gradient centrifugation was used to isolate bone marrow mononuclear cells. Myeloma plasma cells were removed and CD138-negative cells were obtained by negative selection following labeling with CD138 magnetic microbeads on a MACS separator. Purity of the isolated cells was checked by flow cytometry on an Attune NxT using CD138 antibodies. TRIzol reagent was used to extract total RNA, and a NanoDrop spectrophotometer was used to quantify the extracted RNA. Paired RNA-seq and IR-seq were performed on each patient's CD138-negative bone marrow sample. This clonotype was counted at least ten times. Its antigen specificity is not known. No qualities accompany the bases; no much larger clone lies one base away.

Recombination connected TRBV20-1 to TRBJ2-1, with 7 bases aligning to TRBD2. The TCR originated in a donor at least 40 years old with multiple myeloma. Sequences were obtained from a population of CD138-negative cells sorted from bone marrow. Explained via the paper, the cell subset or site label denotes: bone marrow mononuclear cells depleted of CD138+ plasma/myeloma cells by negative magnetic selection. The CDR3 protein: CSASREGGYNEQFF. In nucleotides, the sequence is TGCAGTGCTAGCAGGGAGGGAGGGTACAATGAGCAGTTCTTC.